The present T cell receptor beta chain was sequenced within a study of CD8+ T cells in alopecia areata. Lesional scalp tissue (obtained by punch biopsy) and peripheral blood were collected from alopecia areata patients. PBMCs were stained for CD3, CD4 and CD8, and CD4+ and CD8+ T cells were sorted. Findings and limits, study-wide: Scalp repertoires also include resident alphabeta T cells from normal skin. Among patients, TCR sharing was less clear than in mice, a difference possibly due in part to HLA diversity in the patient population.

Trimming pared 0 bases from V and 4 bases from J, leaving 4 bases between. CDR3 size: 12 residues. Germline V gene lookup returns CDR1 SGHAT and CDR2 FQNNGV. In each case, RNA was isolated and then reverse transcribed into cDNA as the sequencing template. Method: immunoSEQ multiplex PCR; TCRdb's copy keeps in-frame clones and lacks some. The sample holds approximately 89,000 clones; just over 50% are singletons and the top ten take approximately 5.7%. In regard to this clone: Antigen: not known. Other DNA sequences in this specimen translate into the identical CDR3.

Sequencing was carried out using NKG2D-high CD8+ T cells sorted from blood. The gene calls are TRBV11-2 and TRBJ2-7, with D unclear. The clonotype comes from a human donor with alopecia areata. The CDR3 DNA follows: TGTGCCAGCAGCTTAGAAGGGTACGAGCAGTACTTC. This encodes CASSLEGYEQYF.